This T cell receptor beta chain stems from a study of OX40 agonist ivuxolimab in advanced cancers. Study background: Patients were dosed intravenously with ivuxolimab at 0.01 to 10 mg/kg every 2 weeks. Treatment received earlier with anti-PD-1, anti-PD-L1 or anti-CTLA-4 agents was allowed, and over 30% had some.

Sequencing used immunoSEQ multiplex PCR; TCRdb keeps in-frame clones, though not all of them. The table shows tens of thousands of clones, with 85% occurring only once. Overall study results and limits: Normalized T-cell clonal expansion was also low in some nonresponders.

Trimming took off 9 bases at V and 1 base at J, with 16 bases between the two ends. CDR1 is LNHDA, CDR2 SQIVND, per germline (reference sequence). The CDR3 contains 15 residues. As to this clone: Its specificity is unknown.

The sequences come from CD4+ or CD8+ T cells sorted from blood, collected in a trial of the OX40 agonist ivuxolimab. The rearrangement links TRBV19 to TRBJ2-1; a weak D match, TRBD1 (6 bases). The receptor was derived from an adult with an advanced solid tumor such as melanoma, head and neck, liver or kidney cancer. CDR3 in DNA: TGTGCCAGCGCCCTAGATGACAGGTCCTACAATGAGCAGTTCTTC. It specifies CASALDDRSYNEQFF.